The 18 T cell receptor beta chains below all came from one sample that was sequenced in a study of T cells in Graves' hyperthyroidism and ophthalmopathy. TCR beta CDR3 sequences were amplified from RNA transcripts. The HTBI primer set was used in a first-round RT-PCR of the TCR CDR3. A single record per CDR3 protein comes from TCRdb applying MiXCR to the multiplex PCR reads. The sample lists about 590,000 distinct CDR3 sequences; 15% to 19% were seen once. What was sequenced was blood. The receptors here all came from a woman in her twenties or thirties with Graves' hyperthyroidism.

The chain joins TRBV27 to TRBJ1-5; a possible D gene is TRBD1 (6 bases). CDR3 length: 17 residues. Trimming took 4 bases from V and 2 from J, leaving 18 bases between them. CDR1 and CDR2 from the germline V gene are MNHEY and SMNVEV (reference sequence). CDR3 sequence: CASSSRASEGGNQPQHF. CDR3 coding DNA: TGTGCCAGCAGTTCCCGGGCTTCAGAGGGGGGCAATCAGCCCCAGCATTTT.

This clonotype was detected ten times or more. The CDR3 coding sequence is TGCGCCAGCAGCTGGAGCGGTTACACAGATACGCAGTATTTT. This translates into CASSWSGYTDTQYF. The V call is TRBV5-1, the J call TRBJ2-3; TRBD2 is a possible D gene (5 bases). Trimming pared 3 bases from V and 2 bases from J, leaving 10 bases between. The germline CDR1 and CDR2 sequences are SGHRS and YFSETQ. This CDR3 spans 14 amino acids.

This clonotype was observed many times. This rearrangement joins TRBV5-1 to TRBJ2-3, with D perhaps matching TRBD1 (6 bases). Germline-derived CDR1 and CDR2 are SGHRS and YFSETQ. The CDR3 sequence is 15 residues long. V lost 5 bases, J lost 5 bases, and 18 bases lay in between. The CDR3 sequence is CASRPETTGRDTQYF. CDR3 nucleotide sequence: TGCGCCAGCAGACCCGAAACGACAGGTCGAGATACGCAGTATTTT.

This clonotype was detected only a few times. The chain carries TRBV9 and TRBJ2-3, with D hard to call. V lost 4 bases and J lost 2, with 8 bases in between. CDR3 size: 13 residues. From germline, CDR1 is SGDLS and CDR2 YYNGEE. In DNA, the CDR3 is TGTGCCAGCAGCCTCATGGACACAGATACGCAGTATTTT. Protein: CASSLMDTDTQYF.

This clonotype was seen many times. V and J are TRBV3-1 and TRBJ1-5; D unclear. From germline, CDR1 is LGHDT and CDR2 YNNKEL (reference sequence). The germline V and J ends were trimmed by 0 bases and 3 bases, with 12 bases remaining between them. The CDR3 totals 16 residues. This CDR3 is CASSQEGHLFNQPQHF. DNA for the CDR3: TGTGCCAGCAGCCAAGAAGGTCACCTCTTCAATCAGCCCCAGCATTTT.

This clonotype appeared a few times. The V gene is TRBV19, the J gene TRBJ2-7; TRBD1 matches 11 bases. V was clipped by 3 bases and J by 7 bases; unmatched bases: 5. Germline CDR1 LNHDA, CDR2 SQIVND (reference sequence). This CDR3 region has 14 residues. The DNA of the CDR3 is TGTGCCAGTAGTATCGGACAGGGGGCGGGGGAGCAGTACTTC. Its protein is CASSIGQGAGEQYF.

Many counts were recorded for this clonotype. The chain couples TRBV18 to TRBJ1-6; D unresolved. CDR3 length: 13 amino acids. Germline-derived CDR1 and CDR2 are KGHSH and LQKENI. Trimming took 8 bases from V and 7 from J, leaving 12 bases between them. CDR3: CASVPADNSPLHF. The DNA of the CDR3 is TGTGCCAGCGTCCCGGCTGACAATTCACCCCTCCACTTT.

This clonotype was counted many times. V is TRBV20-1 and J is TRBJ2-7; D is ambiguous. This CDR3 comprises 12 residues. V gave up 3 bases and J gave up 1 base, with 7 bases separating them. CDR1 and CDR2 (germline): DFQATT, SNEGSKA (reference sequence). This CDR3 reads CSARGVSYEQYF. The CDR3 coding sequence is TGCAGTGCTAGGGGCGTTTCCTACGAGCAGTACTTC.

The chain has TRBV9 and TRBJ2-1; 7 bases map to TRBD2. V lost 3 bases to trimming and J lost 9 bases; unmatched junction nucleotides: 9. Germline CDR1 is SGDLS and CDR2 is YYNGEE. The length of the CDR3 is 14 residues. The CDR3 protein is CASSGRTSLSEQFF. Here the CDR3 DNA reads TGTGCCAGCAGCGGCCGGACTAGTCTTAGTGAGCAGTTCTTC. Combining the CDR3 with reference TRBV9 and TRBJ2-1 gives the whole variable domain DSGVTQTPKHLITATGQRVTLRCSPRSGDLSVYWYQQSLDQGLQFLIQYYNGEERAKGNILERFSAQQFPDLHSELNLSSLELGDSALYFCASSGRTSLSEQFFGPGTRLTVL.

This chain uses TRBV20-1 with TRBJ2-6; TRBD2 might be the D (6 bases). Trimming left V 0 bases short and J 1 base short, with 13 bases between. Looked up from germline, CDR1 is DFQATT and CDR2 is SNEGSKA (reference sequence). The CDR3 sequence is 17 residues long. CDR3 protein: CSARDRDSLSGANVLTF. The CDR3 nucleotides are TGCAGTGCTAGAGATCGGGACTCCCTATCTGGGGCCAACGTCCTGACTTTC.

In this sample, this clonotype turned up a few times. The chain combines TRBV12-3 or TRBV12-4 with TRBJ2-4, with a weak D call TRBD2 (5 bases). There are 14 residues in the CDR3. The V gene lost 7 bases and the J gene lost 8 bases, with 18 bases spanning the gap. This CDR3 reads CASTPPGRRDIQYF. For the CDR3, the DNA is TGTGCCAGCACCCCCCCCGGACGGCGGGACATTCAGTACTTC.

In its sample, this clonotype was seen a few times. V and J are TRBV27 and TRBJ1-3; D gene uncertain. V was pared by 5 bases and J by 1 base, with 9 bases between. This CDR3 is built from 14 residues. Per the germline V gene, CDR1 is MNHEY and CDR2 is SMNVEV (reference sequence). CDR3 sequence: CASSRGTSGNTIYF. The CDR3 DNA sequence: TGTGCCAGCAGTCGCGGTACTTCTGGAAACACCATATATTTT.

The CDR3 coding sequence is TGTGCCAGCAGCCCAGCACGGCTTATAGGCTACACCTTC. Its protein product is CASSPARLIGYTF. J is TRBJ1-2 and V is TRBV7-9; D gene unclear. V shed 5 bases and J shed 8 bases, with 15 bases lying between them. The germline V gene encodes CDR1 SEHNR and CDR2 FQNEAQ (reference sequence). The CDR3 extends over 13 amino acids.

This clonotype occurred many times. This chain connects TRBV7-2 to TRBJ2-7, with D unclear. Trimming removed 4 bases from V and 4 bases from J, with 14 bases in between. CDR3 length: 14 amino acids. Germline loops: CDR1 SGHTA, CDR2 FQGNSA. In DNA form, the CDR3 reads TGTGCCAGCAGCTCCCGCCCTGCCTCATACGAGCAGTACTTC. Protein: CASSSRPASYEQYF.

Turning to this clonotype: Germline and junction disagree at one end, which may indicate a read error. The chain is built from TRBV10-2 and TRBJ2-1; D call uncertain. This CDR3 is built from 13 residues. CDR1 is WSHSY, CDR2 SAAADI, per germline. Here the CDR3 DNA reads TGTGCCAGCAGTGACTCGAGCCTGAATGAGCAGTTCTTC. Residues: CASSDSSLNEQFF.

This clonotype was observed a single time. The chain carries TRBV15 and TRBJ2-1; 7 nucleotides align to TRBD1. Unmatched junction bases numbered 8, after V lost 5 bases and J lost 10 bases. The germline CDR1 and CDR2 sequences are LNHNV and YYDKDF (reference sequence). The CDR3 spans 13 residues. The CDR3 loop reads CATSPRQGKEQFF. CDR3 sequence (DNA): TGTGCCACCAGCCCCCGACAGGGAAAAGAGCAGTTCTTC.

The chain recombines TRBV6-4 with TRBJ2-1; 9 bases match TRBD2. Germline loops: CDR1 MRHNA, CDR2 SNTAGT. This CDR3 comprises 17 residues. V trimming: 2 bases; J trimming: 0 bases; junction bases outside the gene matches: 5. The CDR3 DNA reads as TGTGCCAGCAGTGACGACAGGCGGGAGGGCTCCTACAATGAGCAGTTCTTC. This gives the protein CASSDDRREGSYNEQFF.

In regard to this clonotype: A much larger clonotype is one base distant, so this may be a read error. This sequence joins TRBV7-3 and TRBJ2-1, with 7 bases aligning to TRBD2. The J segment lost 11 bases and the V segment lost 3 bases, leaving 10 bases of the junction unmatched. The CDR3 spans 14 residues. Per germline, CDR1 SGHTA and CDR2 FQGTGA. The CDR3 loop is CASSLGREIDKQFF. The CDR3 region has the DNA TGTGCCAGCAGCTTGGGGCGGGAGATTGATAAGCAGTTCTTC. The variable domain in full, with the rest retrieved from reference TRBV7-3 and TRBJ2-1, is GAGVSQTPSNKVTEKGKYVELRCDPISGHTALYWYRQSLGQGPEFLIYFQGTGAADDSGLPNDRFFAVRPEGSVSTLKIQRTERGDSAVYLCASSLGREIDKQFFGPGTRLTVL.